This TCR beta chain originates from a study of graft-versus-host responses after intestinal transplantation. Study as a whole: Every one of the recipients received anti-thymocyte globulin induction and afterwards took tacrolimus and steroids for approximately 3 years. Whole-study findings and limits: Researchers found GvH clones in recipient marrow, and some showed up first in ileum or blood.

Germline CDR1 LNHDA, CDR2 SQIVND (reference sequence). Deletions cut 5 bases from V and 5 bases from J, with 15 bases between. There are 14 residues in the CDR3. Data came from immunoSEQ multiplex PCR; TCRdb stores just in-frame clones and leaves some out. The sample lists tens of thousands of clones; 85% to 90% were seen once. About this clone itself: Its antigen remains unknown.

The receptor's source is a human donor who received an intestinal transplant. This chain links TRBV19 with TRBJ1-1, with a weak D call TRBD1 (5 bases). Sequences were derived from unstimulated CD4+ T cells sorted from spleen or lymph node cells, sampled before intestinal transplant. The CDR3 here is CASSYKGYITEAFF. Here the CDR3 DNA reads TGTGCCAGTAGTTATAAGGGGTACATTACTGAAGCTTTCTTT.